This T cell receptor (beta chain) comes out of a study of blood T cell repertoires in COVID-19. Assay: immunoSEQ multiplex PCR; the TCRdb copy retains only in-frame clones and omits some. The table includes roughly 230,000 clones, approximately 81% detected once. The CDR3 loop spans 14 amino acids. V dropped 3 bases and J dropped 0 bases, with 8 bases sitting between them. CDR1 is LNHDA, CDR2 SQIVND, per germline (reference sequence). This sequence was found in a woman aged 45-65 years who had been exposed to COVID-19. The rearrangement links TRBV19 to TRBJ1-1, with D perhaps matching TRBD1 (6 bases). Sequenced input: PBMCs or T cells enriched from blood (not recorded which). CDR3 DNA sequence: TGTGCCAGTAGTATGGACAGCCTGAACACTGAAGCTTTCTTT. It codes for CASSMDSLNTEAFF.